Following are 30 T cell receptor beta chains from one sample sequenced in a study of regulatory T cells in long-lasting Graves disease (dated by TCRdb to the early 2020s). The time point label of this sample denotes: persistent/refractory GD, antithyroid drugs over 5 years with positive TRAb. For both TCR sequencing and RNA sequencing, RNA was extracted from PBMCs in TRIzol. Library prep was done by multiplex PCR. The reads were generated on an Illumina HiSeq 4000. To build TCR beta libraries, CDR3 regions were amplified by Arm-PCR using iRepertoire HTBI primers. Starting from the raw public reads, TCRdb applied fastp trimming at Q25, assembled clones with MiXCR and retained in-frame beta chains. Rows with one shared CDR3 protein collapse into an entry with the most common genes and DNA. Present in this sample are 450,000 or so distinct CDR3 sequences, under 25% of which were seen just once. The ten largest account for over 10% of the sample.

Sequencing used peripheral blood mononuclear cells (PBMCs), obtained when the disease was refractory, from a patient treated with antithyroid drugs. The receptors stem from a female donor with Graves disease.

The table lists this clonotype with many counts. The V call is TRBV7-3, the J call TRBJ2-2; 7 positions match TRBD2. The CDR3 covers 14 residues. The trim removed 5 bases at V and 6 bases at J, leaving 6 bases unmatched. Germline CDR1 is SGHTA and CDR2 is FQGTGA. CDR3 bases: TGTGCCAGCAGCCCCCAGGCGGGGGCCGGGGAGCTGTTTTTT. It yields the protein CASSPQAGAGELFF.

V is TRBV18 and J is TRBJ2-5, with TRBD2 matching over 8 bases. The CDR3 runs 16 residues. Germline loops: CDR1 KGHSH, CDR2 LQKENI. Trimming removed 1 base from V and 2 bases from J; junction bases left unmatched: 6. The CDR3 loop is CASSPQSGGAQETQYF. CDR3 nucleotide sequence: TGTGCCAGCTCACCACAGAGCGGGGGTGCGCAAGAGACCCAGTACTTC.

This clonotype has at least ten counts. V and J are TRBV29-1 and TRBJ1-2; D call uncertain. Germline V gives CDR1 SQVTM, CDR2 ANQGSEA. The length of the CDR3 is 12 residues. V lost 8 bases and J 8 bases, leaving 18 bases between the germline ends. CDR3 sequence reads: CSLTTAFGGYTF. CDR3 coding DNA: TGCAGCCTGACCACCGCGTTTGGCGGCTACACCTTC. Based on the CDR3 plus reference TRBV29-1 and TRBJ1-2, the full variable domain is SAVISQKPSRDICQRGTSLTIQCQVDSQVTMMFWYRQQPGQSLTLIATANQGSEATYESGFVIDKFPISRPNLTFSTLTVSNMSPEDSSIYLCSLTTAFGGYTFGSGTRLTVV.

This clonotype was detected many times. The chain joins TRBV28 to TRBJ2-7, with a tentative D call TRBD2 (7 bases). This CDR3 has 14 residues. Per the germline V gene, CDR1 is MDHEN and CDR2 is SYDVKM. V was trimmed by 3 bases and J by 5 bases, leaving 14 bases between them. The CDR3 here is CASSFLGGGHEQYF. CDR3 DNA sequence: TGTGCCAGCAGTTTTCTGGGAGGGGGGCACGAGCAGTACTTC.

This clonotype was counted ten times or more. This sequence joins TRBV29-1 and TRBJ1-5, with TRBD1 as a possible D gene (6 bases). The germline V gene has CDR1 SQVTM and CDR2 ANQGSEA. Deletions cut 3 bases from V and 6 bases from J, with 15 bases between. The CDR3 contains 14 residues. CDR3 sequence: CSVETGAQGQPQHF. CDR3 sequence (DNA): TGCAGCGTTGAGACGGGGGCGCAAGGTCAGCCCCAGCATTTT. Full variable domain (remainder filled in from reference TRBV29-1 and TRBJ1-5): SAVISQKPSRDICQRGTSLTIQCQVDSQVTMMFWYRQQPGQSLTLIATANQGSEATYESGFVIDKFPISRPNLTFSTLTVSNMSPEDSSIYLCSVETGAQGQPQHFGDGTRLSIL.

This clonotype was seen many times. The rearrangement uses TRBV20-1 and TRBJ2-5; 12 bases are a match to TRBD2. The CDR3 is 16 amino acids. Germline CDR1 DFQATT, CDR2 SNEGSKA (reference sequence). The ends lost 0 bases at V and 2 bases at J; junction bases unmatched: 4. As DNA, the CDR3 is TGCAGTGCTAGAGATCCTAGCGGGGGGGCACAAGAGACCCAGTACTTC. Protein: CSARDPSGGAQETQYF.

This clonotype was observed many times. V usage is TRBV28 and J usage is TRBJ2-7; TRBD1 matches at 7 bases. V was pared by 6 bases and J by 2 bases, with 4 bases of the junction left unmatched. This CDR3 contains 13 residues. Germline lookup yields CDR1 MDHEN and CDR2 SYDVKM. CDR3 DNA sequence: TGTGCCAGCAGCCAGGGACAGCCCTACGAGCAGTACTTC. As protein: CASSQGQPYEQYF.

This clonotype was seen a few times. The chain couples TRBV6-1 to TRBJ2-5, with 9 bases matching TRBD2. Germline CDR1 and CDR2: MNHNS and SASEGT. The length of the CDR3 is 16 residues. With 3 bases clipped from V and 3 bases from J, the junction kept 8 bases outside the gene matches. CDR3 bases: TGTGCCAGCAGTGATAGCGGGAGTAAGGCAGAAGAGACCCAGTACTTC. Protein product: CASSDSGSKAEETQYF.

Many counts were recorded for this clonotype. CDR3 bases: TGTGCCACAAGGGACAAAAGCTCCTACGAGCAGTACTTC. It translates to CATRDKSSYEQYF. The J gene is TRBJ2-7, the V gene TRBV15; TRBD1 might be the D (6 bases). In germline, CDR1 is LNHNV, CDR2 YYDKDF (reference sequence). The CDR3 loop spans 13 amino acids. Trimming stripped 9 bases from V and 0 bases from J, with 12 bases between.

This clonotype occurred many times. The rearrangement uses TRBV11-2 and TRBJ2-7, with D uncertain. CDR3 length equals 14 residues. Trimming left V 5 bases short and J 7 bases short, with 18 bases between. Germline CDR1 reads SGHAT; CDR2 reads FQNNGV. The CDR3, as DNA: TGTGCCAGCAGCGGTAGGCAGGACGCTGGAGAGCAGTACTTC. Translated, it gives CASSGRQDAGEQYF.

This clonotype was observed at least ten times. The chain links TRBV2 to TRBJ1-1; D is ambiguous. Germline V CDR1 and CDR2: SNHLY, FYNNEI. The CDR3 runs 13 residues. V was trimmed by 1 base and J by 4 bases, leaving 7 bases between them. The CDR3 is CASSEDVVTEAFF. The CDR3 coding sequence is TGTGCCAGCAGTGAAGATGTAGTCACTGAAGCTTTCTTT. Together with reference TRBV2 and TRBJ1-1, the CDR3 gives the full variable domain: EPEVTQTPSHQVTQMGQEVILRCVPISNHLYFYWYRQILGQKVEFLVSFYNNEISEKSEIFDDQFSVERPDGSNFTLKIRSTKLEDSAMYFCASSEDVVTEAFFGQGTRLTVV.

This clonotype was picked up a small number of times. The V gene is TRBV18, the J gene TRBJ2-2; no firm D call. The CDR3 runs 12 residues. V gave up 11 bases and J gave up 5 bases, with 12 bases separating them. Germline V CDR1 and CDR2: KGHSH, LQKENI. CDR3 nucleotide sequence: TGTGCCGGGAAAGACGGGACCGGGGAGCTGTTTTTT. It translates to CAGKDGTGELFF.

This chain links TRBV10-3 with TRBJ1-1; maybe TRBD1 (6 bases). The germline gives CDR1 ENHRY, CDR2 SYGVKD. Trimming took off 7 bases at V and 1 base at J, with 19 bases between the two ends. The CDR3 is 16 residues long. The CDR3 DNA is TGTGCCATCAAACCGGGTGGGGGGCAGAGGAACACTGAAGCTTTCTTT. Translating it yields CAIKPGGGQRNTEAFF.

This clonotype was recorded at least ten times. The V gene is TRBV28, the J gene TRBJ2-6, with TRBD1 as a possible D gene (5 bases). Germline-derived CDR1 and CDR2 are MDHEN and SYDVKM. There are 16 residues in the CDR3. Trimming took off 5 bases at V and 3 bases at J, with 14 bases between the two ends. CDR3 sequence reads: CASSADQGYGANVLTF. CDR3 coding DNA: TGTGCCAGCAGTGCAGACCAGGGATATGGGGCCAACGTCCTGACTTTC.

The sample holds many counts of this clonotype. The V gene is TRBV20-1, the J gene TRBJ1-5; D not resolved. There are 13 residues in the CDR3. The V gene's germline CDR1 is DFQATT and CDR2 SNEGSKA (reference sequence). The ends were cut back, 3 bases at V and 5 bases at J, with 11 bases in the middle. The CDR3 nucleotides are TGCAGTGCTAGTACGGATACTTATCAGCCCCAGCATTTT. Translation gives CSASTDTYQPQHF.

In this sample, this clonotype turned up many times. J is TRBJ1-4 and V is TRBV30, with a possible D match to TRBD1 (5 bases). The V end lost 1 base, the J end lost 5 bases, and 14 bases lay between the germline ends. Germline V gene sequence: CDR1 GTSNPN, CDR2 SVGIG (reference sequence). CDR3 length equals 15 residues. The CDR3 nucleotides read TGTGCCTGGAGTGACCCGCTACAGGAGAATGAAAAACTGTTTTTT. Its translation is CAWSDPLQENEKLFF.

The chain employs TRBV6-1 and TRBJ1-2; 9 bases are a match to TRBD1. The CDR3 consists of 17 residues. The J segment lost 0 bases and the V segment lost 7 bases, leaving 12 bases of the junction unmatched. Looked up from germline, CDR1 is MNHNS and CDR2 is SASEGT. The chain's CDR3 is CASTKGTGTRSNYGYTF. DNA of the CDR3: TGTGCCAGCACCAAGGGGACAGGGACCCGATCTAACTATGGCTACACCTTC.

This clonotype was counted ten times or more. The chain is built from TRBV10-3 and TRBJ1-1; TRBD1 matches 8 bases. The CDR3 sequence is 15 residues long. V shed 11 bases and J 1 base; nucleotides not matched to a gene: 12. Germline loops: CDR1 ENHRY, CDR2 SYGVKD. The CDR3 sequence is CAVRGAGTGNTEAFF. CDR3 bases: TGTGCCGTAAGGGGGGCCGGGACAGGGAACACTGAAGCTTTCTTT.

This clonotype was counted ten times or more. CDR3 nucleotide sequence: TGTGCCAGCAGTTTTGGACAGGGGGGCGAGCAGTACTTC. Translated: CASSFGQGGEQYF. The chain combines TRBV7-9 with TRBJ2-7; 10 bases map to TRBD1. The CDR3 is made up of 13 amino acids. From germline, CDR1 is SEHNR and CDR2 FQNEAQ (reference sequence). Losses at the gene ends were 6 bases for V and 6 bases for J; bases not matched to a gene: 5. Supplemented by reference TRBV7-9 and TRBJ2-7, the full variable domain reads DTGVSQNPRHKITKRGQNVTFRCDPISEHNRLYWYRQTLGQGPEFLTYFQNEAQLEKSRLLSDRFSAERPKGSFSTLEIQRTEQGDSAMYLCASSFGQGGEQYFGPGTRLTVT.

The chain employs TRBV13 and TRBJ1-1; 7 nucleotides align to TRBD1. The CDR3 consists of 15 residues. Germline lookup yields CDR1 PRHDT and CDR2 FYEKMQ (reference sequence). Trimming at V came to 5 bases and at J to 1 base, leaving 7 bases not matched to a gene. CDR3 amino acids: CASSPGGMGNTEAFF. The CDR3 region has the DNA TGTGCCAGCAGCCCAGGGGGGATGGGGAACACTGAAGCTTTCTTT.

Points on this clonotype: This may arise from a read error, as a much more abundant clone is one base away. V gene TRBV29-1 combines with J gene TRBJ1-1; no clear D. The CDR3 has 14 amino acids. The ends were cut back, 3 bases at V and 4 bases at J, with 15 bases in the middle. Germline-derived CDR1 and CDR2 are SQVTM and ANQGSEA. The CDR3 nucleotides are TGCAGCGTTGATTACGCTGCGGTGAGCACTGAAGCTTTCTTT. Protein sequence: CSVDYAAVSTEAFF.

This clonotype occurred a few times. V is TRBV20-1 and J is TRBJ2-7; D is uncertain. The CDR3 totals 13 residues. Germline V gene lookup returns CDR1 DFQATT and CDR2 SNEGSKA (reference sequence). Trimming pared 5 bases from V and 0 bases from J, leaving 11 bases between. The DNA of the CDR3 is TGCAGTGCTCGTAGGACGTCCTCCTACGAGCAGTACTTC. Residues: CSARRTSSYEQYF.

This clonotype was observed a handful of times. The J gene is TRBJ2-7, the V gene TRBV28, with a tentative D call TRBD1 (6 bases). The CDR3 runs 16 residues. The V gene's germline CDR1 is MDHEN and CDR2 SYDVKM. The germline V and J ends were trimmed by 3 bases and 0 bases, with 15 bases remaining between them. In nucleotides, the CDR3 is TGTGCCAGCAGTTTTTATCCCAGGGGATTCTCCTACGAGCAGTACTTC. Encoded protein: CASSFYPRGFSYEQYF.

Comments on this clonotype: The junction shows a germline mismatch at one end, possibly a read error. The genes are TRBV24-1 and TRBJ2-1; 11 bases are shared with TRBD1. The CDR3 runs to 15 residues. Germline values: CDR1 KGHDR, CDR2 SFDVKD. This CDR3 is CTTSEGQGGYNEQFF. Here the CDR3 DNA reads TGTACCACCAGTGAGGGACAGGGGGGCTACAATGAGCAGTTCTTC.

V is TRBV5-1 and J is TRBJ2-4; D may be TRBD1 or TRBD2 (5 bases each). The CDR3 consists of 14 residues. Germline V gene sequence: CDR1 SGHRS, CDR2 YFSETQ. Trimming left V 0 bases short and J 8 bases short, with 12 bases between. The CDR3 loop reads CASSLVPRGDIQYF. CDR3 in DNA: TGCGCCAGCAGCTTGGTACCCAGAGGGGACATTCAGTACTTC.

The genes are TRBV20-1 and TRBJ2-3; 15 bases agree with TRBD2. The CDR3 has 16 amino acids. The V and J ends lost 2 bases and 1 base, in that order; junction bases with no gene match: 1. CDR1 is DFQATT, CDR2 SNEGSKA, per germline (reference sequence). CDR3 nucleotide sequence: TGCAGTGCTAGAAGGACTAGCGGGAGGGGCACAGATACGCAGTATTTT. It encodes CSARRTSGRGTDTQYF.

This clonotype was counted many times. The rearrangement joins TRBV11-2 to TRBJ1-1; D remains ambiguous. This CDR3 region has 11 residues. Trimming took 5 bases from V and 11 from J, leaving 12 bases between them. Per germline, CDR1 SGHAT and CDR2 FQNNGV. CDR3 region: CASSPTQRAFF. DNA for the CDR3: TGTGCCAGCAGCCCCACTCAGAGGGCTTTCTTT.

The V and J genes are TRBV9 and TRBJ2-7; either TRBD1 or TRBD2 may supply D (5 bases each). The CDR3 extends over 13 amino acids. Germline values: CDR1 SGDLS, CDR2 YYNGEE. The V end was cut by 3 bases, the J end by 6 bases, with 13 bases between. The CDR3 is CASSAGVGGEQYF. The CDR3 DNA reads TGTGCCAGCAGCGCCGGCGTTGGGGGCGAGCAGTACTTC.

The chain couples TRBV19 to TRBJ1-5; no clear D. Germline CDR1 reads LNHDA; CDR2 reads SQIVND (reference sequence). V was cut by 9 bases and J by 4 bases, with 19 bases left in between. The CDR3 extends over 15 amino acids. In DNA, the CDR3 is TGTGCCAGCAAGAGGGTGACCCACCATAATCAGCCCCAGCATTTT. Protein: CASKRVTHHNQPQHF.

The chain has TRBV2 and TRBJ2-2; D remains ambiguous. The CDR3 is 16 residues long. Trimming pared 6 bases from V and 0 bases from J, leaving 14 bases between. Germline V gives CDR1 SNHLY, CDR2 FYNNEI. CDR3 loop: CASSPYGSANTGELFF. The CDR3 nucleotides read TGTGCCAGCAGCCCATACGGTTCAGCGAACACCGGGGAGCTGTTTTTT.